The rows below give T cell receptor beta chains drawn from one sample of a study of CD4 T cells in relation to SARS-CoV-2 and coronaviruses. Their antigens remain unidentified. Method: immunoSEQ multiplex PCR; TCRdb's copy keeps in-frame clones and lacks some. Among about 15,000 clones listed, about 73% were seen once. The specimen was CD4+ T cells from PBMCs, cultured in vitro. These receptor sequences come from a human donor in good health. The CDR3 runs from the conserved cysteine through the conserved F or W. D genes are given only for firm matches. Size is omitted from some rows. Given values are once, few, many or a class for expanded clones.

J: TRBJ1-2; V: TRBV5-1; size: NA; D: NA; CDR3: CASSLTRGGLNGYTF; DNA: TGCGCCAGCAGCTTGACCCGGGGAGGACTAAATGGCTACACCTTC
J: TRBJ2-7; V: TRBV6-2/TRBV6-3; size: NA; D: TRBD1; CDR3: CASSRTGEDYEQYF; DNA: TGTGCCAGCAGCAGGACAGGGGAGGACTACGAGCAGTACTTC
J: TRBJ2-3; V: TRBV6-2/TRBV6-3; size: few; D: NA; CDR3: CASSWARGRDTQYF; DNA: TGTGCCAGCAGTTGGGCACGGGGGAGAGATACGCAGTATTTT
J: TRBJ2-5; V: TRBV10-3; size: NA; D: NA; CDR3: CAISEPRQETQYF; DNA: TGTGCCATCAGTGAACCGAGACAAGAGACCCAGTACTTC
J: TRBJ1-4; V: TRBV5-1; size: NA; D: NA; CDR3: CASRQGASEKLFF; DNA: TGCGCCAGCAGACAGGGAGCAAGTGAAAAACTGTTTTTT
J: TRBJ2-4; V: TRBV19; size: once; D: TRBD2; CDR3: CASSIDGTSGNYIQYF; DNA: TGTGCCAGTAGTATAGACGGGACTAGCGGGAATTACATTCAGTACTTC
J: TRBJ1-1; V: TRBV30; size: few; D: TRBD1; CDR3: CAWRRQGARTEAFF; DNA: TGTGCCTGGAGGCGACAGGGGGCGCGGACTGAAGCTTTCTTT
J: TRBJ1-5; V: TRBV28; size: NA; D: TRBD1; CDR3: CASSLSGQGGLPQHF; DNA: TGTGCCAGCAGTTTATCGGGACAGGGGGGATTGCCCCAGCATTTT
J: TRBJ2-6; V: TRBV5-1; size: NA; D: TRBD1; CDR3: CASSRTGVSGANVLTF; DNA: TGCGCCAGCAGCCGGACAGGGGTCTCTGGGGCCAACGTCCTGACTTTC
J: TRBJ2-4; V: TRBV25-1; size: NA; D: TRBD1; CDR3: CASSGDRASSKNIQYF; DNA: TGTGCCAGCAGTGGCGACAGGGCGAGTAGCAAAAACATTCAGTACTTC
J: TRBJ2-2; V: TRBV6-5; size: NA; D: NA; CDR3: CASTQGSYTGELFF; DNA: TGTGCCAGCACCCAGGGTTCCTACACCGGGGAGCTGTTTTTT
J: TRBJ2-3; V: TRBV10-1; size: once; D: NA; CDR3: CASSSQLGTDTQYF; DNA: TGCGCCAGCAGTTCCCAGTTGGGCACAGATACGCAGTATTTT
J: TRBJ2-3; V: TRBV2; size: NA; D: TRBD2; CDR3: CASSGLADVDTQYF; DNA: TGTGCCAGCAGTGGACTAGCGGATGTAGATACGCAGTATTTT
J: TRBJ2-2; V: TRBV7-6; size: NA; D: NA; CDR3: CASSPWSGQQNTGELFF; DNA: TGTGCCAGCAGCCCCTGGTCAGGACAGCAAAACACCGGGGAGCTGTTTTTT
J: TRBJ2-2; V: TRBV6-5; size: NA; D: NA; CDR3: CASQRSWDTGELFF; DNA: TGTGCCAGCCAAAGGTCTTGGGACACCGGGGAGCTGTTTTTT